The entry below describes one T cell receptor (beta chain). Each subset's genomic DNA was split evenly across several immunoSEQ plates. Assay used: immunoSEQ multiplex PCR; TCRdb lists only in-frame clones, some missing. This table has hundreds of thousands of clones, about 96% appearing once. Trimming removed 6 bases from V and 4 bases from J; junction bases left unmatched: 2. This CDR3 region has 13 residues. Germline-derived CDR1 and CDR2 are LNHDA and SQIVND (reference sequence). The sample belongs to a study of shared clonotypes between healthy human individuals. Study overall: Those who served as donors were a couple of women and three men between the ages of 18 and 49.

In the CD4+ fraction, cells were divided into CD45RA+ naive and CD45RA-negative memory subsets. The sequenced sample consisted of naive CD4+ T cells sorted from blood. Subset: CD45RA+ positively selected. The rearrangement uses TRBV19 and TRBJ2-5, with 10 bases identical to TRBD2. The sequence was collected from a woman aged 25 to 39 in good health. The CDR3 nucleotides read TGTGCCAGTAGGCTAGCGGGAGTAGAGACCCAGTACTTC. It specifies CASRLAGVETQYF.